This T cell receptor beta chain was found in a study of T-cell memory formation after mild COVID-19. This clonotype showed up just a few times. MiXCR was run by TCRdb on the 5' RACE reads, yielding one entry per CDR3 protein. The sample has roughly 600,000 distinct CDR3 sequences, under 20% seen once; the top ten hold approximately 12%. Trimming removed 0 bases from V and 5 bases from J; junction bases left unmatched: 7. The CDR3 is 15 amino acids. Germline V lookup: CDR1 KGHSH, CDR2 LQKENI. The material sequenced was PBMCs or a T cell subset sorted from them (not recorded which). This sequence was found in an adult woman who had mild COVID-19 (a few samples of this study predate the infection). Cell type and time point are not known. The chain uses TRBV18 and TRBJ2-7; 7 nucleotides align to TRBD1. The DNA for the CDR3 is TGTGCCAGCTCACCACCATTAGGGGGCTTTGACGAGCAGTACTTC. Amino acid sequence: CASSPPLGGFDEQYF. The complete variable domain, with remaining parts taken from reference TRBV18 and TRBJ2-7, reads NAGVMQNPRHLVRRRGQEARLRCSPMKGHSHVYWYRQLPEEGLKFMVYLQKENIIDESGMPKERFSAEFPKEGPSILRIQQVVRGDSAAYFCASSPPLGGFDEQYFGPGTRLTVT.